What follows are 3 T cell receptor beta chains derived from one specimen sequenced in a study of spatial heterogeneity in lung cancer. TCRdb itself ran the 5' RACE reads through MiXCR, one entry per CDR3 protein. Found here are 75,000 to 85,000 distinct CDR3 sequences, 15% to 20% of them singletons; the top ten hold 5.5% to 7%. The time point was: sample taken at primary tumor resection. Extraction of whole RNA from tumor, nontumor lung or frozen PBMC preceded unsorted sequencing. This material consisted of PBMCs, taken at surgery. These receptors were collected from a male donor with early-stage non-small cell lung cancer.

This clonotype was observed a handful of times. V and J are TRBV27 and TRBJ2-7; 7 positions match TRBD1. The germline V gene has CDR1 MNHEY and CDR2 SMNVEV (reference sequence). V was clipped by 4 bases and J by 6 bases; unmatched bases: 3. This CDR3 has 12 residues. The CDR3 DNA reads as TGTGCCAGCAGTTATAGGGGGCGCGAGCAGTACTTC. This gives the protein CASSYRGREQYF.

The chain combines TRBV15 with TRBJ2-7; 7 bases line up with TRBD1. Germline CDR1 and CDR2: LNHNV and YYDKDF (reference sequence). V shed 4 bases, J shed 0 bases, and the junction held 6 bases outside the gene matches. This CDR3 comprises 15 residues. The CDR3 region is CATSIKGQASYEQYF. The DNA for the CDR3 is TGTGCCACCAGCATTAAAGGACAGGCCTCCTACGAGCAGTACTTC. The full variable domain, in which reference TRBV15 and TRBJ2-7 provide the parts outside the CDR3, is DAMVIQNPRYQVTQFGKPVTLSCSQTLNHNVMYWYQQKSSQAPKLLFHYYDKDFNNEADTPDNFQSRRPNTSFCFLDIRSPGLGDTAMYLCATSIKGQASYEQYFGPGTRLTVT.

This clonotype has at least ten counts. This chain uses TRBV7-3 with TRBJ2-3; tentatively, D is TRBD1 or TRBD2 (5 bases each). The V end lost 4 bases, the J end lost 4 bases, and 15 bases lay between the germline ends. This CDR3 spans 15 amino acids. Germline assignment: CDR1 SGHTA and CDR2 FQGTGA. The CDR3 here is CASSSSTGASDTQYF. The DNA of the CDR3 is TGTGCCAGCAGCTCTTCGACCGGGGCCTCAGATACGCAGTATTTT. The complete variable domain, with remaining parts taken from reference TRBV7-3 and TRBJ2-3, reads GAGVSQTPSNKVTEKGKYVELRCDPISGHTALYWYRQSLGQGPEFLIYFQGTGAADDSGLPNDRFFAVRPEGSVSTLKIQRTERGDSAVYLCASSSSTGASDTQYFGPGTRLTVL.